The clone carrying this T cell receptor beta chain was found many times. What it binds is not known. The data were obtained in a study of neurological immune-mediated disorders. General study points: Multiple sclerosis was found to have the least TCR clonal expansion, below healthy controls, and HTLV-1-associated myelopathy the most.

Documented time point: longitudinal time-point 3. Healthy control samples came from blood bank volunteers in Maryland, USA. The study built unsorted libraries from 2 million PBMCs kept at -80 C. V gave up 4 bases and J gave up 6 bases, with 15 bases separating them. The CDR3 runs 15 residues. Germline assignment: CDR1 SGHVS and CDR2 FNYEAQ. Synthesis of cDNA used 5'RACE (with 10-nucleotide random UMIs). TCRdb reprocessed the 5' RACE reads with MiXCR, giving one entry per CDR3 protein. The sample records about 45,000 distinct CDR3 sequences, approximately 13% being singletons. The sequencing sample was made of PBMCs. J is TRBJ2-2 and V is TRBV7-6; maybe TRBD1 (6 bases). This clonotype was obtained from a man aged 30-40 years in good health. CDR3 residues: CASSSLQGDAGELFF. For the CDR3, the DNA is TGTGCCAGCAGCTCGCTACAGGGCGATGCCGGGGAGCTGTTTTTT.